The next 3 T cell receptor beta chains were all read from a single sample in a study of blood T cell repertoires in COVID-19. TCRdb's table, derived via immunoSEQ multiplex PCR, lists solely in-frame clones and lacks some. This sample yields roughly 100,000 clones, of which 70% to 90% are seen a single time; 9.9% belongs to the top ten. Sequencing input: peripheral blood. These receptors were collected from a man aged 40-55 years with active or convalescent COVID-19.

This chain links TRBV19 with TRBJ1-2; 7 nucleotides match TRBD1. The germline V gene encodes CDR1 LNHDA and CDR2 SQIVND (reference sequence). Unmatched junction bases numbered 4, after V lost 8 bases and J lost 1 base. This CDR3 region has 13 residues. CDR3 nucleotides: TGTGCCAGTCTGGACAGGAATAACTATGGCTACACCTTC. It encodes CASLDRNNYGYTF.

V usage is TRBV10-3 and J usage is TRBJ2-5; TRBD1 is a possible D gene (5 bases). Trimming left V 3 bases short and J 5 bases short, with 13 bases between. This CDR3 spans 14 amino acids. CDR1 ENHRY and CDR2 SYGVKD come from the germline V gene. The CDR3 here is CAISDSGSGETQYF. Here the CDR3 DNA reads TGTGCCATCAGTGATTCAGGGTCTGGGGAGACCCAGTACTTC.

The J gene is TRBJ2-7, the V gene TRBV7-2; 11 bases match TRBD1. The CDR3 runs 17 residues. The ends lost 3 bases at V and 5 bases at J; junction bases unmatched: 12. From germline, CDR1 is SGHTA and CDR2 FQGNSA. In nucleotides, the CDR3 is TGTGCCAGCAGCTTCAGATCTGGACAGGGGGCGCGGGACGAGCAGTACTTC. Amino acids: CASSFRSGQGARDEQYF.